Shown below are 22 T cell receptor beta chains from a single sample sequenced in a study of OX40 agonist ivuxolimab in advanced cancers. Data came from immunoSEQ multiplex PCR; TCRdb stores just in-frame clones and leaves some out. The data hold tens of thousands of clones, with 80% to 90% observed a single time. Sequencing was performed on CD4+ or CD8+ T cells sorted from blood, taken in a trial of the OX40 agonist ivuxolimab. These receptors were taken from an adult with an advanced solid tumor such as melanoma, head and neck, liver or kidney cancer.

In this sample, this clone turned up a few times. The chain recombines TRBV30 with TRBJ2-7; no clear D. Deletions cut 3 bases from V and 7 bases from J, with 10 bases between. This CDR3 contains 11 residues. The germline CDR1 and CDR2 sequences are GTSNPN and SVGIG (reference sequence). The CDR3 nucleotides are TGTGCCTGGAGCGCCTCTTTTGAGCAGTACTTC. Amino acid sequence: CAWSASFEQYF.

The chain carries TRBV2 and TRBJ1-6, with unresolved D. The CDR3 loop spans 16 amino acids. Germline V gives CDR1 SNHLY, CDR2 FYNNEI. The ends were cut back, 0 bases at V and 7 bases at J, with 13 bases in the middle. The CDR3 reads CASSEADSGRNSPLHF. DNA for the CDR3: TGTGCCAGCAGTGAAGCTGACTCCGGGCGGAATTCACCCCTCCACTTT.

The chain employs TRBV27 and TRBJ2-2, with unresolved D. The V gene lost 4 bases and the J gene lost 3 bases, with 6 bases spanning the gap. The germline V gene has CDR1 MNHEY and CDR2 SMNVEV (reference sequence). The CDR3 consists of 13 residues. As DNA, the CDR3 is TGTGCCAGCAGTTACGCGTACACCGGGGAGCTGTTTTTT. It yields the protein CASSYAYTGELFF.

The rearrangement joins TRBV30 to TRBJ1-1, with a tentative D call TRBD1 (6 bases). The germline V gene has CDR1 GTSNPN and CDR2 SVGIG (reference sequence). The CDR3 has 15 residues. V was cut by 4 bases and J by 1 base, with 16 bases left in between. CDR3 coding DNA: TGTGCCTGGAAGAGGGGGACGGCCGGGAACACTGAAGCTTTCTTT. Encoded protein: CAWKRGTAGNTEAFF.

CDR3 nucleotide sequence: TGTGCCAGCAGCCGGGATGAGGGGTTAGGGTATGGCTACACCTTC. As protein: CASSRDEGLGYGYTF. The gene calls are TRBV6-4 and TRBJ1-2; tentatively, D is TRBD1 (5 bases). CDR3 size: 15 residues. CDR1 MRHNA and CDR2 SNTAGT come from the germline V gene. V was pared by 6 bases and J by 5 bases, with 19 bases between.

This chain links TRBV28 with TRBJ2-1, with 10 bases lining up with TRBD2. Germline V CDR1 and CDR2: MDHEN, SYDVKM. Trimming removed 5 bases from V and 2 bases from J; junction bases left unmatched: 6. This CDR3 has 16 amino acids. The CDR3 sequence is CASSLRLAGTYNEQFF. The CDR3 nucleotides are TGTGCCAGCAGTCTAAGACTAGCGGGTACCTACAATGAGCAGTTCTTC.

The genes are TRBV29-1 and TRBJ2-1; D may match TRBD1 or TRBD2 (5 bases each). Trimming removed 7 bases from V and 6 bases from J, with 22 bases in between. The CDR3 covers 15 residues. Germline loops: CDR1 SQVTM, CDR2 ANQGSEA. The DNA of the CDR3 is TGCAGCGCCTACGACAGAACCCATCGGGGCAATGAGCAGTTCTTC. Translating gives CSAYDRTHRGNEQFF.

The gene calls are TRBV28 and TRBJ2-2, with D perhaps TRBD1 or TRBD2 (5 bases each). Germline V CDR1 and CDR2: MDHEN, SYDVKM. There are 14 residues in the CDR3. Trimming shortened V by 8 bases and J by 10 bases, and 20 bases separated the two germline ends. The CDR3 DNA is TGTGCCAGCCGGGACGAGGATTCTTTCGAGGAGCTGTTTTTT. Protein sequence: CASRDEDSFEELFF.

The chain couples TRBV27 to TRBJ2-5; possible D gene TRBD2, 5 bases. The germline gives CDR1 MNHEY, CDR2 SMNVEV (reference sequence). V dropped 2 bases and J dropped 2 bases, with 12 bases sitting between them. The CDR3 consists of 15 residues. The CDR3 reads CASSLVGVGQETQYF. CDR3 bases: TGTGCCAGCAGTTTAGTGGGAGTGGGGCAAGAGACCCAGTACTTC.

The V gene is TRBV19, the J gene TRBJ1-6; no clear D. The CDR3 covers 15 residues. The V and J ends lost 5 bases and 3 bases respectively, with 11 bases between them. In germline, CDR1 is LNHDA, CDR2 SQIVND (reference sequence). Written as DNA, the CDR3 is TGTGCCAGTAGTCACGGAGGCGGCTATAATTCACCCCTCCACTTT. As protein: CASSHGGGYNSPLHF. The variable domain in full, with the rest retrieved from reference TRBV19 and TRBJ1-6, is DGGITQSPKYLFRKEGQNVTLSCEQNLNHDAMYWYRQDPGQGLRLIYYSQIVNDFQKGDIAEGYSVSREKKESFPLTVTSAQKNPTAFYLCASSHGGGYNSPLHFGNGTRLTVT.

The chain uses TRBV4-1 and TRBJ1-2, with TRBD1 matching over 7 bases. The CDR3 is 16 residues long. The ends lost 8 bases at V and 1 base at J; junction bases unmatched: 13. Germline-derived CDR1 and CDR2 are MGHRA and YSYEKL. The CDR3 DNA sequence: TGCGCCAGCGGCATGTCCGCAGGGGGAGTTAACTATGGCTACACCTTC. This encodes CASGMSAGGVNYGYTF.

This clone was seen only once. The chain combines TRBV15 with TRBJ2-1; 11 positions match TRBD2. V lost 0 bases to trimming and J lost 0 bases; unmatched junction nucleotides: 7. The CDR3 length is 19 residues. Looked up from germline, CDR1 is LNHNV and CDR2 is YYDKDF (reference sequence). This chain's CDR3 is CATSREPASGGSSYNEQFF. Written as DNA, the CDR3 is TGTGCCACCAGCAGAGAACCGGCTAGCGGGGGGAGCTCCTACAATGAGCAGTTCTTC.

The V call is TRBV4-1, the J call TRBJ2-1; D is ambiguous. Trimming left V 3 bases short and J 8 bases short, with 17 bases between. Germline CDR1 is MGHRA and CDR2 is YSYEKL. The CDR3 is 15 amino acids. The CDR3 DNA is TGCGCCAGCAGCCATGGACCTTCGACTTCGGATGAGCAGTTCTTC. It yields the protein CASSHGPSTSDEQFF.

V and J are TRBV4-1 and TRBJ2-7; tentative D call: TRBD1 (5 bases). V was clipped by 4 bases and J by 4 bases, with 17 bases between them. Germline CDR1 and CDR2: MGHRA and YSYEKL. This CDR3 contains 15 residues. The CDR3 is CASSPSNDRRYEQYF. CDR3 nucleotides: TGCGCCAGCAGCCCATCAAACGACAGACGGTACGAGCAGTACTTC.

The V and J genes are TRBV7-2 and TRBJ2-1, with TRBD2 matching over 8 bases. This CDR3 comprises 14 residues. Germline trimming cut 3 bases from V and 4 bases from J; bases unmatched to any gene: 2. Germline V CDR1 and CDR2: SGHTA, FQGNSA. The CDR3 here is CASSFSGEYNEQFF. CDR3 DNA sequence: TGTGCCAGCAGCTTTAGCGGGGAGTACAATGAGCAGTTCTTC. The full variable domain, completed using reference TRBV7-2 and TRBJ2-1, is GAGVSQSPSNKVTEKGKDVELRCDPISGHTALYWYRQSLGQGLEFLIYFQGNSAPDKSGLPSDRFSAERTGGSVSTLTIQRTQQEDSAVYLCASSFSGEYNEQFFGPGTRLTVL.

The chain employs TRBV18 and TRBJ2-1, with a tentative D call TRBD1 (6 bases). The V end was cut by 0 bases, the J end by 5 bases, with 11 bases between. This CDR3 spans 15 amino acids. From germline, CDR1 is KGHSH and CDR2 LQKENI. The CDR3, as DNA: TGTGCCAGCTCACCACCACAGGGTCCGAACAATGAGCAGTTCTTC. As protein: CASSPPQGPNNEQFF.

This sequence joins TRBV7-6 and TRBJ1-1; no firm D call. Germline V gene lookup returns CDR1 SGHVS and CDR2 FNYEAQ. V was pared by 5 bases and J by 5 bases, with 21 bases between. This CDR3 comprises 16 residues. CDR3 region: CASSPESLTGKTEAFF. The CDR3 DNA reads TGTGCCAGCAGCCCAGAATCTCTTACGGGGAAGACTGAAGCTTTCTTT.

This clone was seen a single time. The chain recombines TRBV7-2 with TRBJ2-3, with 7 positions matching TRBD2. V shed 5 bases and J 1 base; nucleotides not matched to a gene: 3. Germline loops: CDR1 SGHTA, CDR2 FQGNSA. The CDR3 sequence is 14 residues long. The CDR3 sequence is CASSHSGGTDTQYF. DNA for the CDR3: TGTGCCAGCAGCCACAGCGGGGGCACAGATACGCAGTATTTT.

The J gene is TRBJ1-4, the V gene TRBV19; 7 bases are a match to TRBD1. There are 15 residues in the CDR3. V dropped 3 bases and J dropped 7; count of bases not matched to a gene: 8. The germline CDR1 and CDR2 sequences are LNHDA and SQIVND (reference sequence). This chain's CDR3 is CASSIRDRKSEKLFF. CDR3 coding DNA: TGTGCCAGTAGTATCCGGGACAGAAAAAGTGAAAAACTGTTTTTT.

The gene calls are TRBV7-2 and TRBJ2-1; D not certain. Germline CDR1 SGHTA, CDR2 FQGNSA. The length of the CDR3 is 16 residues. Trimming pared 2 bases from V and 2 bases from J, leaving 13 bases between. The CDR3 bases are TGTGCCAGCAGCTTAAGAGCGTACGGAACCTACAATGAGCAGTTCTTC. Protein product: CASSLRAYGTYNEQFF.

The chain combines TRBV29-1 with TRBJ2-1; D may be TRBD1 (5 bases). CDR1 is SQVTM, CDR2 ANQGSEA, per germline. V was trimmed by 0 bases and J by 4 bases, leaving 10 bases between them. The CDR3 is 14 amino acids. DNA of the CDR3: TGCAGCGTTGAAGAGGGTAGGGGATACAATGAGCAGTTCTTC. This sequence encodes CSVEEGRGYNEQFF.

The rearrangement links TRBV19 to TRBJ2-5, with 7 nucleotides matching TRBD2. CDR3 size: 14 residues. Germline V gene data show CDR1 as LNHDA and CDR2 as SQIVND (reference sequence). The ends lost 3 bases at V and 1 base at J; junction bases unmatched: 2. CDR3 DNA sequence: TGTGCCAGTAGTATGGGGGGGATCCAAGAGACCCAGTACTTC. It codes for CASSMGGIQETQYF.